This is a list of T cell receptor beta chains from one sample in a study of CD8+CD57+ T cells in acquired aplastic anemia. Each CDR3 protein is one row after TCRdb ran MiXCR on the reads. The sample lists about 240,000 distinct CDR3 sequences, around half occurring once. Sequencing was done on a sample of sorted CD4+, CD8+, or CD8+CD57+ T cells (not recorded which) from PBMCs. The origin of the receptors is a human donor with aplastic anemia. The CDR3 runs from the conserved cysteine through the conserved F or W. A D gene is named only where the DNA matches it firmly. A row's size may be missing; if present it is once, few, many or a size class.

>TRBJ2-1|TRBD1|.|TRBV20-1
CSASGRDSSYNEQFF
TGCAGTGCCAGCGGACGGGACAGTTCCTACAATGAGCAGTTCTTC
>TRBJ1-2|.|.|TRBV10-2
CASFTGNYGYTF
TGCGCCAGCTTTACAGGGAACTATGGCTACACCTTC
>TRBJ1-1|.|.|TRBV5-6
CASSSVPGGEAFF
TGTGCCAGCAGCTCGGTACCCGGGGGTGAAGCTTTCTTT
>TRBJ1-5|.|many|TRBV20-1
CSAGRTDISNQPQHF
TGCAGTGCTGGAAGAACAGACATTAGCAATCAGCCCCAGCATTTT
>TRBJ1-4|TRBD1|.|TRBV13
CASSLLLGTVGEKLFF
TGTGCCAGCAGCTTGTTACTAGGGACAGTCGGTGAAAAACTGTTTTTT
>TRBJ2-7|.|many|TRBV20-1
CSAQRSAASYEQYF
TGCAGTGCTCAGCGGTCCGCTGCCTCCTACGAGCAGTACTTC
>TRBJ1-1|.|.|TRBV5-5
CASSSGDGGTEAFF
TGCGCCAGCAGCTCAGGGGATGGGGGCACTGAAGCTTTCTTT
>TRBJ1-3|TRBD1|.|TRBV7-9
CASSSPRDRVVVFGNTIYF
TGTGCCAGCAGCTCCCCCCGGGACAGGGTAGTTGTTTTTGGAAACACCATATATTTT
>TRBJ2-4|.|.|TRBV11-2
CASSLEGGGVGWAKNIQYF
TGTGCCAGCAGCTTAGAGGGAGGGGGCGTGGGGTGGGCCAAAAACATTCAGTACTTC
>TRBJ2-6|.|.|TRBV25-1
CASSEWGRNSGANVLTF
TGTGCCAGCAGTGAATGGGGACGGAACTCTGGGGCCAACGTTCTGACTTTC
>TRBJ2-3|.|once|TRBV10-3
CAIKEVARLDTQYF
TGTGCCATCAAAGAGGTAGCCCGGTTGGATACGCAGTATTTT
>TRBJ1-3|.|few|TRBV5-6
CASSLVGYSGNTIYF
TGTGCCAGCAGCTTGGTGGGGTATTCTGGAAACACCATATATTTT
>TRBJ2-1|.|.|TRBV7-8
CASSKTGRYNEQFF
TGTGCCAGCAGCAAGACAGGGAGGTACAATGAGCAGTTCTTC
>TRBJ2-7|.|many|TRBV15
CAVHYEQYF
TGTGCCGTCCACTACGAGCAGTACTTC
>TRBJ2-3|TRBD2|few|TRBV9
CASSRGTSGGWTDTQYF
TGTGCCAGCAGCCGAGGGACTAGCGGGGGGTGGACAGATACGCAGTATTTT
>TRBJ2-1|TRBD2|many|TRBV10-2
CASSEGLAGYSEQFF
TGCGCCAGCAGTGAGGGACTAGCGGGTTATAGTGAGCAGTTCTTC
>TRBJ1-2|TRBD1|.|TRBV28
CASSYYDRGRTYGYTF
TGTGCCAGCAGTTACTACGACAGGGGGCGTACCTATGGCTACACCTTC
>TRBJ2-7|.|many|TRBV10-3
CAISETSASYEQYF
TGTGCCATCAGTGAGACTTCAGCATCCTACGAGCAGTACTTC
>TRBJ2-5|.|many|TRBV27
CASSPERETQYF
TGTGCCAGCAGCCCCGAGAGAGAGACCCAGTACTTC
>TRBJ1-1|.|few|TRBV4-3
CASSQGTKSTGHTEAFF
TGCGCCAGCAGCCAAGGGACTAAATCGACAGGCCACACTGAAGCTTTCTTT
>TRBJ2-1|TRBD1|once|TRBV10-3
CAISRGFFNEQFF
TGTGCCATCAGCAGGGGGTTTTTCAATGAGCAGTTCTTC
>TRBJ2-7|TRBD1|.|TRBV18
CASSGDSWISEQYF
TGTGCCAGCTCAGGGGACAGTTGGATTAGCGAGCAGTACTTC
>TRBJ2-1|TRBD2|many|TRBV7-9
CASSFPGLARNEQFF
TGTGCCAGCAGCTTTCCGGGACTAGCGAGGAATGAGCAGTTCTTC
>TRBJ1-2|.|.|TRBV5-4
CASSSAGPTVGYTF
TGTGCCAGCAGCTCCGCGGGGCCGACGGTCGGCTACACCTTC
>TRBJ2-3|.|many|TRBV24-1
CATSDGGGTDTQYF
TGTGCCACCAGTGATGGTGGGGGCACAGATACGCAGTATTTT
>TRBJ2-3|TRBD2|many|TRBV9
CASSPGLAGFSTDTQYF
TGTGCCAGCAGCCCGGGACTAGCGGGGTTTAGCACAGATACGCAGTATTTT
>TRBJ2-7|.|.|TRBV5-4
CASSFVGQYF
TGTGCCAGCAGCTTTGTAGGGCAGTACTTC